The 14 T cell receptor beta chains given below trace back to one sample, sequenced in a study of Ad26.COV2.S vaccination and SARS-CoV-2 variants. As to treatment: 15 to 20 received Ad26.COV2.S at low or high dose, single or two shots; roughly 5 received placebo; per-sample allocation not given. On day 63 after the first injection, vaccine and placebo recipients gave samples. TCRdb keeps only in-frame clones here, not all; method: immunoSEQ multiplex PCR. The sample includes about 320,000 clones, 86% of them seen just once. The sample was peripheral blood, taken in a trial of Ad26.COV2.S vaccine versus placebo. The receptors were sampled from a person aged 18-65 years who received the Ad26.COV2.S COVID-19 vaccine or a placebo.

This clone appeared a few times. The V gene is TRBV4-1, the J gene TRBJ1-5; TRBD1 is a possible D gene (6 bases). Germline loops: CDR1 MGHRA, CDR2 YSYEKL. CDR3 length: 15 residues. The V end was cut by 4 bases, the J end by 4 bases, with 14 bases between. Here the CDR3 DNA reads TGCGCCAGCAGCCCCTTATCGGGACAAAATCAGCCCCAGCATTTT. Amino acid sequence: CASSPLSGQNQPQHF.

The chain couples TRBV18 to TRBJ1-2; 7 bases are shared with TRBD1. With V trimmed by 1 base and J by 5 bases, 7 bases remained unmatched. Germline V gene lookup returns CDR1 KGHSH and CDR2 LQKENI. The CDR3 has 15 residues. CDR3 in DNA: TGTGCCAGCTCACCACAACAGGGGCCACAGTATGGCTACACCTTC. This translates into CASSPQQGPQYGYTF.

V usage is TRBV7-2 and J usage is TRBJ2-5; D unresolved. The CDR3 covers 14 residues. V was clipped by 6 bases and J by 1 base, with 12 bases between them. Germline loops: CDR1 SGHTA, CDR2 FQGNSA. CDR3 in DNA: TGTGCCAGCAGTAGAACCTCGACCCAAGAGACCCAGTACTTC. Protein: CASSRTSTQETQYF.

The CDR3 loop is CASSDTGVGEQYF. The CDR3 DNA reads as TGCGCCAGCAGTGATACAGGGGTGGGCGAGCAGTACTTC. The chain uses TRBV10-1 and TRBJ2-7, with TRBD1 identical over 7 bases. The germline CDR1 and CDR2 sequences are WNHNN and SYGVQD (reference sequence). The V segment lost 3 bases and the J segment 6 bases; nucleotides outside the gene matches: 5. The CDR3 has 13 residues.

The chain recombines TRBV29-1 with TRBJ1-5; unclear D gene. Germline lookup yields CDR1 SQVTM and CDR2 ANQGSEA. The CDR3 length is 13 residues. V lost 4 bases and J lost 1, with 8 bases in between. CDR3: CSVVLDSNQPQHF. Here the CDR3 DNA reads TGCAGCGTTGTGCTGGACAGCAATCAGCCCCAGCATTTT. The complete variable domain, with remaining parts taken from reference TRBV29-1 and TRBJ1-5, reads SAVISQKPSRDICQRGTSLTIQCQVDSQVTMMFWYRQQPGQSLTLIATANQGSEATYESGFVIDKFPISRPNLTFSTLTVSNMSPEDSSIYLCSVVLDSNQPQHFGDGTRLSIL.

J is TRBJ1-3 and V is TRBV5-1; the D is unclear. CDR1 and CDR2 (germline): SGHRS, YFSETQ. This CDR3 is 15 amino acids long. Trimming removed 0 bases at V and 0 bases at J, with 7 bases between. As DNA, the CDR3 is TGCGCCAGCAGCTTGGGGGGATTCTCTGGAAACACCATATATTTT. The encoded protein is CASSLGGFSGNTIYF.

The chain combines TRBV6-5 with TRBJ1-4, with D possibly TRBD1 on 5 matching bases. The germline V and J ends were trimmed by 6 bases and 5 bases, with 16 bases remaining between them. Per germline, CDR1 MNHEY and CDR2 SVGAGI. The CDR3 length is 15 residues. The CDR3 region is CASRFGGGLNEKLFF. The CDR3 nucleotides are TGTGCCAGCAGATTTGGGGGAGGACTCAATGAAAAACTGTTTTTT.

The chain combines TRBV2 with TRBJ1-2; maybe TRBD1 (6 bases). Germline CDR1 reads SNHLY; CDR2 reads FYNNEI. Trimming took off 2 bases at V and 8 bases at J, with 18 bases between the two ends. This CDR3 is built from 15 residues. The CDR3 coding sequence is TGTGCCAGCAGTGAATTCACAGGGTACCAGTCCGGCTACACCTTC. Translating gives CASSEFTGYQSGYTF.

This chain links TRBV7-8 with TRBJ2-1; TRBD1 matches at 7 bases. The germline CDR1 and CDR2 sequences are SGHVS and FQNEAQ. The CDR3 runs 15 residues. The ends lost 2 bases at V and 9 bases at J; junction bases unmatched: 10. The CDR3 DNA reads TGTGCCAGCAGCTTATCACGAGGGGGCTGGGGTGAGCAGTTCTTC. It yields the protein CASSLSRGGWGEQFF.

This clone was counted a single time. This chain links TRBV5-1 with TRBJ2-3; 8 bases map to TRBD2. V lost 0 bases to trimming and J lost 4 bases; unmatched junction nucleotides: 4. The CDR3 length is 15 residues. Germline CDR1 SGHRS, CDR2 YFSETQ. The CDR3: CASSLARGGPDTQYF. The CDR3 DNA is TGCGCCAGCAGCTTGGCCCGGGGGGGGCCAGATACGCAGTATTTT.

The chain has TRBV30 and TRBJ1-1, with D possibly TRBD1 on 5 matching bases. V was trimmed by 1 base and J by 4 bases, leaving 13 bases between them. The V gene's germline CDR1 is GTSNPN and CDR2 SVGIG (reference sequence). The CDR3 spans 14 residues. The CDR3 DNA is TGTGCCTGGAGTGGGGAGGGACGGGGCACTGAAGCTTTCTTT. It is translated as CAWSGEGRGTEAFF. The full variable domain, its missing parts supplied by reference TRBV30 and TRBJ1-1, is SQTIHQWPATLVQPVGSPLSLECTVEGTSNPNLYWYRQAAGRGLQLLFYSVGIGQISSEVPQNLSASRPQDRQFILSSKKLLLSDSGFYLCAWSGEGRGTEAFFGQGTRLTVV.

The rearrangement uses TRBV9 and TRBJ1-6; 8 bases fit TRBD1. The V segment lost 2 bases and the J segment 9 bases; nucleotides outside the gene matches: 7. Germline CDR1 is SGDLS and CDR2 is YYNGEE. The CDR3 spans 15 residues. The CDR3 DNA reads as TGTGCCAGCAGCGTGGGACAGGCGCGAGGTTCACCCCTCCACTTT. It encodes CASSVGQARGSPLHF.

The chain has TRBV5-1 and TRBJ2-1, with a possible D match to TRBD1 (5 bases). There are 15 residues in the CDR3. CDR1 is SGHRS, CDR2 YFSETQ, per germline. V lost 3 bases and J lost 6, with 16 bases in between. Here the CDR3 DNA reads TGCGCCAGCAGCTCCAGGGTACTCGACAGCAATGAGCAGTTCTTC. Protein product: CASSSRVLDSNEQFF.

The V call is TRBV5-4, the J call TRBJ1-4; D not resolved. The CDR3 loop spans 15 amino acids. CDR1 is SGHNT, CDR2 YYREEE, per germline (reference sequence). V was clipped by 2 bases and J by 5 bases, with 13 bases between them. DNA of the CDR3: TGTGCCAGCAGCTTCCGGGGAGGGTCCAATGAAAAACTGTTTTTT. Protein: CASSFRGGSNEKLFF.